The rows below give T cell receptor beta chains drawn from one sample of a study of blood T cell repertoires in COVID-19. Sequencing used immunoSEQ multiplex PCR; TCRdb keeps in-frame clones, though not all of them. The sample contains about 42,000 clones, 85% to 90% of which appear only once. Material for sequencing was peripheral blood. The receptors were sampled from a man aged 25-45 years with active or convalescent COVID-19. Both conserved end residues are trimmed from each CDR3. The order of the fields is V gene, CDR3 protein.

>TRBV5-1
ASSLGLAGLTGELF
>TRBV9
ASTRGPSTDTQY
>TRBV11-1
ASSSGGAFDTQY
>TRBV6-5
ASSPEGTVPNEQF
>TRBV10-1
ASSALAGGQNEQF
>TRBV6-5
ASSLRDRGLYEQY
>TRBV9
ASSTGSYNEQF
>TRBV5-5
ASSLFGRGNEKLF
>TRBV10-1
ASSDFGGGGELF
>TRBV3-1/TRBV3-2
ASSPRTSGTDTQY
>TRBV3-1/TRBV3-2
ASSPSSGNTIY
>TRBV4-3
ASSQMPSYASSYNSPLH
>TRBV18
ASSPAEAYGYT
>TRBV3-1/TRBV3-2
ASSRGQAAISAF
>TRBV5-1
ASSFDSIYNEQF
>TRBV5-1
ASRQTPGGAGTEAF
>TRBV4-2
ASSQSLAGADTQY
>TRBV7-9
ASSQGTAQGQPQH
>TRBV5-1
ASSLAVTGVYEQY
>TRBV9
ASSVHPDSNYGYT
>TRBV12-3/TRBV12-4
ASKVQENTEAF
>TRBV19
ASSLLAGHEQF
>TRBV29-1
SVGGRVHYGYT
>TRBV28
ASSLRGQLFTGELF
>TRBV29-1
SASQTTGLIGDGYT
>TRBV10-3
AISELEGFGTEAF
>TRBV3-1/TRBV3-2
ASSHGQGGNQPQH
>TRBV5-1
ASSRTGGTDTQY
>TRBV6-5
ASSYLSAVVGGYT
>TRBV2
ASTRNRAAYEQF
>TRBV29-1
SAGTGANQPQH
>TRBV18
ASSTGTSVGTGELF
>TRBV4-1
ASSQQAGEATDTQY
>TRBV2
ASSVQTFEGGYT
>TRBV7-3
ASSLTSSGGLNTGELF
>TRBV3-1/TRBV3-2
ASSQGIRGGFLETQY
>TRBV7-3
ASSLGSGDYGYT
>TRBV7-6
ASSLAGGAETQY
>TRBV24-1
ATSEAGQHNQPQH
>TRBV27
ASSAGLISGNTIY
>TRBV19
ASSMRSIRVNQPQH
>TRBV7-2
ASSLAGGGEDSYNEQF
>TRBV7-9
ASSPGLAGGGGEQF
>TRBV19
ASTQALAGVNEQF
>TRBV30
AWSMENEQF
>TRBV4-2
ASSQVGSVGLRTDTQY
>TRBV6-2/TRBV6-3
ASSYSGDREH
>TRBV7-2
ASSGVGLAGGGETQY
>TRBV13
ASSPLGTASYEQY
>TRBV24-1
ATSGTGTGAGELF
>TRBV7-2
ASSPAGRGGPDEQF
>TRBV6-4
ASSVAGNTEAF
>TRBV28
ASSLGLAGEGAYNEQF
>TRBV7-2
ASSPNSGNTIY
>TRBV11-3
ASSSGLAGYNEQF